These 30 T cell receptor beta chains came from one sample sequenced in a study of blood T cell repertoires in COVID-19. Method: immunoSEQ multiplex PCR; TCRdb's copy keeps in-frame clones and lacks some. The sample holds around 100,000 clones; around 86% are singletons and the top ten take approximately 4%. The sequencing sample was made of peripheral blood. These receptor sequences come from a man aged 40-50 years with acute or convalescent COVID-19.

This clone was found once. One end of the junction is discordant with germline, which a read error may explain. The DNA for the CDR3 is TGTGCCAGCAGCCTAGAATGGCGGGCGCACACTGAAGCTTTCTTT. Translating it yields CASSLEWRAHTEAFF. The chain carries TRBV11-2 and TRBJ1-1, with D unclear. Germline CDR1 is SGHAT and CDR2 is FQNNGV. CDR3 length: 15 amino acids. Based on the CDR3 plus reference TRBV11-2 and TRBJ1-1, the full variable domain is EAGVAQSPRYKIIEKRQSVAFWCNPISGHATLYWYQQILGQGPKLLIQFQNNGVVDDSQLPKDRFSAERLKGVDSTLKIQPAKLEDSAVYLCASSLEWRAHTEAFFGQGTRLTVV.

This chain links TRBV4-3 with TRBJ1-1; D is possibly TRBD1 (5 bases). CDR1 and CDR2 from the germline V gene are LGHNA and YSLEER. Trimming took 0 bases from V and 3 from J, leaving 11 bases between them. The CDR3 has 15 amino acids. The CDR3 loop reads CASSQEGGKDTEAFF. CDR3 nucleotide sequence: TGCGCCAGCAGCCAAGAGGGGGGGAAGGACACTGAAGCTTTCTTT.

CDR3 bases: TGTGCCAGCAGCTCCCTGCCCCGACAGGAGTTCACAGATACGCAGTATTTT. Translation: CASSSLPRQEFTDTQYF. This chain connects TRBV11-3 to TRBJ2-3; tentatively, D is TRBD1 (6 bases). Trimming cost V 4 bases and J 2 bases, with 19 bases left between them. The CDR3 consists of 17 residues. Germline assignment: CDR1 SGHNT and CDR2 YENEEA.

J is TRBJ2-7 and V is TRBV5-1, with TRBD2 as a possible D gene (6 bases). The CDR3 runs to 14 residues. Per germline, CDR1 SGHRS and CDR2 YFSETQ. The V end was cut by 0 bases, the J end by 0 bases, with 7 bases between. The CDR3 loop reads CASSLGGDSYEQYF. CDR3 nucleotide sequence: TGCGCCAGCAGCTTGGGGGGGGACTCCTACGAGCAGTACTTC.

The V gene is TRBV11-2, the J gene TRBJ2-1, with 9 bases lining up with TRBD2. The CDR3 spans 17 residues. Trimming took 4 bases from V and 9 from J; bases not matched to a gene: 16. The germline V gene encodes CDR1 SGHAT and CDR2 FQNNGV. Written as DNA, the CDR3 is TGTGCCAGCAGCTCCCAGTCAGGGACTAGCTGGGATGGTGAGCAGTTCTTC. Encoded protein: CASSSQSGTSWDGEQFF.

This chain connects TRBV15 to TRBJ2-1, with 8 bases fitting TRBD2. Unmatched junction bases numbered 13, after V lost 1 base and J lost 8 bases. Germline V gene sequence: CDR1 LNHNV, CDR2 YYDKDF (reference sequence). The CDR3 has 17 amino acids. CDR3 loop: CATSRALASGSLYEQFF. The CDR3, as DNA: TGTGCCACCAGCAGAGCACTGGCGAGCGGGAGTTTGTATGAGCAGTTCTTC. The variable domain in full, with the rest retrieved from reference TRBV15 and TRBJ2-1, is DAMVIQNPRYQVTQFGKPVTLSCSQTLNHNVMYWYQQKSSQAPKLLFHYYDKDFNNEADTPDNFQSRRPNTSFCFLDIRSPGLGDTAMYLCATSRALASGSLYEQFFGPGTRLTVL.

The chain couples TRBV5-1 to TRBJ2-3; the D gene is possibly TRBD2 (5 bases). The CDR3 loop spans 14 amino acids. V dropped 2 bases and J dropped 3 bases, with 10 bases sitting between them. Germline V gene data show CDR1 as SGHRS and CDR2 as YFSETQ. The CDR3 sequence: CASSLTRFTDTQYF. CDR3 coding DNA: TGCGCCAGCAGCTTAACTAGGTTTACAGATACGCAGTATTTT. The full variable domain, in which reference TRBV5-1 and TRBJ2-3 provide the parts outside the CDR3, is KAGVTQTPRYLIKTRGQQVTLSCSPISGHRSVSWYQQTPGQGLQFLFEYFSETQRNKGNFPGRFSGRQFSNSRSEMNVSTLELGDSALYLCASSLTRFTDTQYFGPGTRLTVL.

This sequence joins TRBV11-2 and TRBJ2-5; 7 bases fit TRBD2. The germline gives CDR1 SGHAT, CDR2 FQNNGV. V lost 5 bases and J lost 5; bases outside the gene matches: 14. This CDR3 comprises 16 residues. CDR3 DNA sequence: TGTGCCAGCAGCCCCCCGGTTGGTGGGGGAGGGGAGACCCAGTACTTC. This translates into CASSPPVGGGGETQYF.

This chain uses TRBV6-2 or TRBV6-3 with TRBJ2-3; 11 positions match TRBD2. The trim removed 0 bases at V and 4 bases at J, leaving 9 bases unmatched. The CDR3 spans 18 residues. Germline loops: CDR1 MNHEY, CDR2 SVGEGT. CDR3 in amino acids: CASSYSGTSGGLADTQYF. DNA for the CDR3: TGTGCCAGCAGTTACTCCGGTACTAGCGGGGGCCTCGCAGATACGCAGTATTTT.

The chain couples TRBV5-1 to TRBJ2-7, with no clear D. This CDR3 region has 16 residues. V was trimmed by 0 bases and J by 3 bases, leaving 16 bases between them. Germline V gene sequence: CDR1 SGHRS, CDR2 YFSETQ. The CDR3 here is CASSLAAPPPSYEQYF. The CDR3 bases are TGCGCCAGCAGCTTGGCCGCTCCCCCCCCGAGCTACGAGCAGTACTTC. The full variable domain, its missing parts supplied by reference TRBV5-1 and TRBJ2-7, is KAGVTQTPRYLIKTRGQQVTLSCSPISGHRSVSWYQQTPGQGLQFLFEYFSETQRNKGNFPGRFSGRQFSNSRSEMNVSTLELGDSALYLCASSLAAPPPSYEQYFGPGTRLTVT.

This clone was seen a few times. CDR3 in amino acids: CASSQRDRGLYGYTF. In DNA form, the CDR3 reads TGTGCCAGCAGCCAAAGGGACAGGGGGCTATATGGCTACACCTTC. The rearrangement joins TRBV3-1 (or the pseudogene TRBV3-2) to TRBJ1-2, with 12 bases matching TRBD1. J was trimmed by 5 bases and V by 2 bases; bases with no gene match: 3. This CDR3 is built from 15 residues. The germline gives CDR1 LGHDT, CDR2 YNNKEL (reference sequence).

V usage is TRBV19 and J usage is TRBJ2-2, with TRBD2 matching over 7 bases. This CDR3 has 15 residues. Germline V CDR1 and CDR2: LNHDA, SQIVND (reference sequence). After removal of 5 bases from V and 3 bases from J, the junction contained 6 bases not matched to a gene. CDR3 in amino acids: CASSLGLGHTGELFF. CDR3 nucleotides: TGTGCCAGTAGTTTAGGACTAGGCCACACCGGGGAGCTGTTTTTT.

The chain combines TRBV30 with TRBJ1-1; D uncertain. The V and J ends lost 4 bases and 2 bases respectively, with 17 bases between them. The CDR3 spans 15 residues. Germline CDR1 is GTSNPN and CDR2 is SVGIG (reference sequence). The CDR3 sequence: CAWTRTGRTNTEAFF. CDR3 bases: TGTGCCTGGACTCGGACGGGAAGAACAAACACTGAAGCTTTCTTT.

In DNA form, the CDR3 reads TGTGCCAGCAGCACAGGGTTAGGAAACACCATATATTTT. Translated: CASSTGLGNTIYF. The chain couples TRBV3-1 (or the pseudogene TRBV3-2) to TRBJ1-3; perhaps TRBD1 as D (6 bases). Deletions cut 5 bases from V and 4 bases from J, with 9 bases between. In germline, CDR1 is LGHDT, CDR2 YNNKEL (reference sequence). The CDR3 runs 13 residues.

The chain uses TRBV3-1 (or the pseudogene TRBV3-2) and TRBJ1-2; D is perhaps TRBD1 (5 bases). The V gene's germline CDR1 is LGHDT and CDR2 YNNKEL (reference sequence). The V gene lost 0 bases and the J gene lost 0 bases, with 17 bases spanning the gap. The CDR3 spans 18 residues. The CDR3 sequence is CASSQEVRTRKANYGYTF. CDR3 nucleotides: TGTGCCAGCAGCCAAGAGGTCCGGACACGTAAAGCTAACTATGGCTACACCTTC.

The chain links TRBV5-4 to TRBJ2-5; D not certain. This CDR3 contains 15 residues. CDR1 and CDR2 (germline): SGHNT, YYREEE (reference sequence). V dropped 3 bases and J dropped 2 bases, with 14 bases sitting between them. The CDR3 loop reads CASSSATTSQETQYF. The CDR3 DNA follows: TGTGCCAGCAGCTCAGCAACTACTTCGCAAGAGACCCAGTACTTC.

The V and J genes are TRBV9 and TRBJ1-4; 8 nucleotides line up with TRBD1. The CDR3 runs 15 residues. From germline, CDR1 is SGDLS and CDR2 YYNGEE. The junction had 9 bases not matched to a gene; V was cut back by 4 bases and J by 7 bases. CDR3 bases: TGTGCCAGCAGCCCGGGACAGGAAGGGGGTGAAAAACTGTTTTTT. Its translation is CASSPGQEGGEKLFF.

The chain uses TRBV12-3 or TRBV12-4 and TRBJ2-5, with D possibly being TRBD2 (5 bases). Trimming took 5 bases from V and 5 from J, leaving 9 bases between them. The CDR3 is made up of 12 amino acids. Here the CDR3 DNA reads TGTGCCAGCAGTGAGGGTGGGGAGACCCAGTACTTC. This translates into CASSEGGETQYF.

The chain recombines TRBV27 with TRBJ2-6; tentative D call: TRBD2 (6 bases). Germline assignment: CDR1 MNHEY and CDR2 SMNVEV (reference sequence). V was cut by 3 bases and J by 3 bases, with 15 bases left in between. The CDR3 loop spans 17 amino acids. For the CDR3, the DNA is TGTGCCAGCAGTTTGTGGGGAGGTCCGGGTGGGGCCAACGTCCTGACTTTC. Amino acids: CASSLWGGPGGANVLTF.

The chain is built from TRBV6-5 and TRBJ2-7, with 8 positions matching TRBD2. The germline V gene encodes CDR1 MNHEY and CDR2 SVGAGI. The CDR3 totals 13 residues. The CDR3 loop reads CVRGLAGPYEQYF. The CDR3 nucleotides are TGTGTCAGAGGGCTAGCGGGCCCCTACGAGCAGTACTTC.

This clone was seen only once. This chain connects TRBV19 to TRBJ1-1; 9 positions match TRBD1. The J segment lost 0 bases and the V segment lost 4 bases, leaving 0 bases of the junction unmatched. Germline CDR1 LNHDA, CDR2 SQIVND (reference sequence). This CDR3 is 14 amino acids long. CDR3 coding DNA: TGTGCCAGTAGTAGGGACAGGGTGAACACTGAAGCTTTCTTT. Translating gives CASSRDRVNTEAFF.

This chain joins TRBV6-5 and TRBJ1-5, with D hard to call. The CDR3 contains 15 residues. Looked up from germline, CDR1 is MNHEY and CDR2 is SVGAGI. The V end was cut by 2 bases, the J end by 0 bases, with 8 bases between. In DNA form, the CDR3 reads TGTGCCAGCAGTTACAACAGCTATAGCAATCAGCCCCAGCATTTT. Protein product: CASSYNSYSNQPQHF.

This clone was seen only once. The chain combines TRBV18 with TRBJ2-7, with D tentatively TRBD1 (7 bases). CDR1 and CDR2 (germline): KGHSH, LQKENI. This CDR3 is 14 amino acids long. The V end lost 1 base, the J end lost 3 bases, and 10 bases lay between the germline ends. CDR3 bases: TGTGCCAGCTCACCACTCAGGGGGGACTACGAGCAGTACTTC. Its protein product is CASSPLRGDYEQYF. The variable domain in full, completed from reference TRBV18 and TRBJ2-7, reads NAGVMQNPRHLVRRRGQEARLRCSPMKGHSHVYWYRQLPEEGLKFMVYLQKENIIDESGMPKERFSAEFPKEGPSILRIQQVVRGDSAAYFCASSPLRGDYEQYFGPGTRLTVT.

This chain connects TRBV9 to TRBJ1-1; 8 nucleotides line up with TRBD1. Germline values: CDR1 SGDLS, CDR2 YYNGEE. J was trimmed by 5 bases and V by 0 bases; bases with no gene match: 6. This CDR3 is 15 amino acids long. The CDR3 protein is CASSVGAGGQTEAFF. CDR3 DNA: TGTGCCAGCAGCGTAGGGGCAGGGGGCCAGACTGAAGCTTTCTTT. Looking up the rest from reference TRBV9 and TRBJ1-1 gives the full variable domain: DSGVTQTPKHLITATGQRVTLRCSPRSGDLSVYWYQQSLDQGLQFLIQYYNGEERAKGNILERFSAQQFPDLHSELNLSSLELGDSALYFCASSVGAGGQTEAFFGQGTRLTVV.

V gene TRBV27 combines with J gene TRBJ1-2, with 9 nucleotides matching TRBD1. Trimming removed 4 bases from V and 5 bases from J; junction bases left unmatched: 5. This CDR3 is built from 14 residues. From germline, CDR1 is MNHEY and CDR2 SMNVEV (reference sequence). CDR3 sequence: CASSSRDRAYGYTF. The CDR3 region has the DNA TGTGCCAGCAGTTCTCGGGACAGGGCATATGGCTACACCTTC.

This chain joins TRBV7-7 and TRBJ2-2; a possible D gene is TRBD1 (5 bases). Germline V CDR1 and CDR2: SSHAT, FNYEAQ (reference sequence). Trimming cost V 1 base and J 2 bases, with 8 bases left between them. The CDR3 has 15 residues. The CDR3 DNA sequence: TGTGCCAGCAGCTTAGGTCAGGGAAACACCGGGGAGCTGTTTTTT. Translating it yields CASSLGQGNTGELFF.

This chain joins TRBV30 and TRBJ2-7; D perhaps matches TRBD1 (5 bases). This CDR3 has 12 amino acids. Germline loops: CDR1 GTSNPN, CDR2 SVGIG (reference sequence). The V end lost 7 bases, the J end lost 1 base, and 11 bases lay between the germline ends. The CDR3 sequence is CALLTASYEQYF. The CDR3 nucleotides are TGTGCCTTGCTGACAGCTTCCTACGAGCAGTACTTC. The full variable domain, rest sourced from reference TRBV30 and TRBJ2-7, is SQTIHQWPATLVQPVGSPLSLECTVEGTSNPNLYWYRQAAGRGLQLLFYSVGIGQISSEVPQNLSASRPQDRQFILSSKKLLLSDSGFYLCALLTASYEQYFGPGTRLTVT.

The chain uses TRBV5-1 and TRBJ2-7, with a weak D call TRBD2 (5 bases). The CDR3 is made up of 13 amino acids. Looked up from germline, CDR1 is SGHRS and CDR2 is YFSETQ. V was cut by 0 bases and J by 3 bases, with 7 bases left in between. CDR3 sequence (DNA): TGCGCCAGCAGCTTGGAACTAGACTACGAGCAGTACTTC. Translating gives CASSLELDYEQYF.

The chain joins TRBV29-1 to TRBJ2-3; 12 positions agree with TRBD2. CDR1 is SQVTM and CDR2 is ANQGSEA in the germline V gene. The CDR3 runs to 14 residues. Trimming cost V 6 bases and J 2 bases; bases outside gene matches: 3. CDR3 in amino acids: CSVTSGGITDTQYF. The CDR3 coding sequence is TGCAGCGTCACTAGCGGGGGGATCACAGATACGCAGTATTTT.

J is TRBJ2-3 and V is TRBV7-9; 8 bases agree with TRBD1. CDR1 and CDR2 from the germline V gene are SEHNR and FQNEAQ (reference sequence). Trimming removed 5 bases from V and 0 bases from J; junction bases left unmatched: 7. This CDR3 is 16 amino acids long. The CDR3 nucleotides are TGTGCCAGCAGCCGACAGGGGCCTTCTAGCACAGATACGCAGTATTTT. Its translation: CASSRQGPSSTDTQYF.